This TCR beta chain was recovered during a study of blood T cell repertoires in COVID-19. Study information: Some COVID-19 samples were acute and others convalescent; all came from the United States, Italy and Spain. PBMCs, B-cell-depleted T cells, or T cells provided the cDNA or gDNA that made up the material.

The CDR3 spans 14 residues. V lost 4 bases to trimming and J lost 7 bases; unmatched junction nucleotides: 6. From germline, CDR1 is KGHSH and CDR2 LQKENI. As processed by the authors: From reference gene primer amplification, estimates of nucleated cell counts were derived. Produced via immunoSEQ multiplex PCR; TCRdb's table is partial and in-frame only. V, J and clone size are those of that table, while D and trimming were read from the DNA. There are about 120,000 clones in the sample; about 79% occur only once, and about 2.3% lies in the top ten. The TCR comes from a man in his sixties or seventies with acute or convalescent COVID-19. Sample: peripheral blood. The chain employs TRBV18 and TRBJ2-1; TRBD2 matches 8 bases. CDR3 protein: CASSQPGGRNEQFF. The CDR3 DNA sequence: TGTGCCAGCTCACAGCCGGGGGGGCGGAATGAGCAGTTCTTC.